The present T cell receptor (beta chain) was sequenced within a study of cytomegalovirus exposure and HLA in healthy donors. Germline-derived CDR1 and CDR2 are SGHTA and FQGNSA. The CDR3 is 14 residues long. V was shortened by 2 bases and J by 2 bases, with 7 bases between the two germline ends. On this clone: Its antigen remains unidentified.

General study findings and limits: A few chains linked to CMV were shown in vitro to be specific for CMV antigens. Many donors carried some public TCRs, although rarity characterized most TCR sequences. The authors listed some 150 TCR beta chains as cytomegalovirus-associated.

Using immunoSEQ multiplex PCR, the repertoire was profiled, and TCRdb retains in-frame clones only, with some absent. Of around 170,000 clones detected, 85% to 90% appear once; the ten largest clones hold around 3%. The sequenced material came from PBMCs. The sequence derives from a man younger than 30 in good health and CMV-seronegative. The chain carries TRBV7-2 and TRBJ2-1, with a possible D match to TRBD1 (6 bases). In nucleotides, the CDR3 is TGTGCCAGCAGCTTACGGACAGCCTACAATGAGCAGTTCTTC. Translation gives CASSLRTAYNEQFF.